The next 32 T cell receptor beta chains were all read from a single sample in a study of blood T cell repertoires in COVID-19. Clones were read by immunoSEQ multiplex PCR, and TCRdb kept only the in-frame ones, dropping some. The table includes around 100,000 clones, roughly 80% detected once. Sequencing was carried out using peripheral blood. The source is a human donor in a cohort sampled during active COVID-19.

The chain recombines TRBV9 with TRBJ2-3; 11 positions agree with TRBD2. There are 17 residues in the CDR3. Germline V gives CDR1 SGDLS, CDR2 YYNGEE. Losses at the gene ends were 4 bases for V and 6 bases for J; bases not matched to a gene: 13. The CDR3 DNA follows: TGTGCCAGCAGCCCAGGGACTAGCGGCTTGTCGAGGGATACGCAGTATTTT. It translates to CASSPGTSGLSRDTQYF.

This clone was recorded a few times. V usage is TRBV6-6 and J usage is TRBJ2-2; the match to TRBD1 covers 9 bases. There are 14 residues in the CDR3. The junction had 4 bases not matched to a gene; V was cut back by 8 bases and J by 3 bases. From germline, CDR1 is MNHNY and CDR2 SVGAGI (reference sequence). The CDR3 spells CASSTGGYTGELFF. The DNA of the CDR3 is TGTGCCAGCTCTACAGGGGGCTACACCGGGGAGCTGTTTTTT.

The chain carries TRBV27 and TRBJ1-6; 10 nucleotides match TRBD1. The CDR3 is 16 residues long. Germline V CDR1 and CDR2: MNHEY, SMNVEV (reference sequence). V gave up 5 bases and J gave up 7 bases; unmatched junction bases: 8. CDR3 bases: TGTGCCAGCAGTCAAGCCGGACAGGGGGGGAATTCACCCCTCCACTTT. Translation gives CASSQAGQGGNSPLHF.

The gene calls are TRBV3-1 (or the pseudogene TRBV3-2) and TRBJ2-7; 10 nucleotides match TRBD1. Germline-derived CDR1 and CDR2 are LGHDT and YNNKEL (reference sequence). Trimming at V came to 2 bases and at J to 3 bases, leaving 4 bases not matched to a gene. The CDR3 extends over 15 amino acids. The CDR3 nucleotides read TGTGCCAGCAGCCAACCTGACAGGGGGCTCTACGAGCAGTACTTC. Translating it yields CASSQPDRGLYEQYF.

The V call is TRBV27, the J call TRBJ1-1, with 11 bases lining up with TRBD1. V was pared by 6 bases and J by 1 base, with 16 bases of the junction left unmatched. The CDR3 is 19 amino acids. Germline V CDR1 and CDR2: MNHEY, SMNVEV (reference sequence). CDR3 DNA sequence: TGTGCCAGCAGCCCAACCCCATCCTGGACAGGGGGCAAGAACACTGAAGCTTTCTTT. Protein product: CASSPTPSWTGGKNTEAFF.

V gene TRBV14 combines with J gene TRBJ2-1, with a possible D match to TRBD2 (6 bases). Trimming removed 3 bases from V and 7 bases from J, with 13 bases in between. The length of the CDR3 is 14 residues. CDR1 and CDR2 from the germline V gene are SGHDN and FVKESK. The DNA of the CDR3 is TGTGCCAGCAGCCACGGGACTGCCTGGAATGAGCAGTTCTTC. It encodes CASSHGTAWNEQFF.

There are a few counts of this clone. This sequence joins TRBV5-1 and TRBJ1-1; 8 nucleotides line up with TRBD1. V lost 0 bases to trimming and J lost 7 bases; unmatched junction nucleotides: 8. The CDR3 is made up of 15 amino acids. The germline V gene encodes CDR1 SGHRS and CDR2 YFSETQ. This CDR3 is CASSLGGQVIDEAFF. In DNA, the CDR3 is TGCGCCAGCAGCTTGGGGGGACAGGTAATCGATGAAGCTTTCTTT.

The chain combines TRBV6-5 with TRBJ1-1, with D perhaps TRBD1 (6 bases). This CDR3 is built from 13 residues. The germline V gene encodes CDR1 MNHEY and CDR2 SVGAGI. Trimming stripped 4 bases from V and 1 base from J, with 7 bases between. Here the CDR3 DNA reads TGTGCCAGCAGTTGGGGGCGGAACACTGAAGCTTTCTTT. Protein: CASSWGRNTEAFF.

The chain joins TRBV9 to TRBJ2-7; tentatively, D is TRBD2 (6 bases). V lost 0 bases and J 3 bases, leaving 10 bases between the germline ends. This CDR3 spans 14 amino acids. Germline V gene sequence: CDR1 SGDLS, CDR2 YYNGEE. CDR3 region: CASSVASSGYEQYF. Written as DNA, the CDR3 is TGTGCCAGCAGCGTAGCTAGTAGCGGCTACGAGCAGTACTTC.

This chain's CDR3 is CASSALAGGTSSYEQYF. CDR3 bases: TGTGCCAGCAGCGCCCTAGCGGGGGGTACCAGCTCCTACGAGCAGTACTTC. The gene calls are TRBV9 and TRBJ2-7, with 11 bases fitting TRBD2. The CDR3 runs 17 residues. The trim removed 3 bases at V and 0 bases at J, leaving 8 bases unmatched. Germline CDR1 SGDLS, CDR2 YYNGEE.

The CDR3 bases are TGTGCCAGTAGTCCGACAGGGGTCACTGAAGCTTTCTTT. It encodes CASSPTGVTEAFF. The chain uses TRBV19 and TRBJ1-1, with TRBD1 identical over 8 bases. Germline values: CDR1 LNHDA, CDR2 SQIVND (reference sequence). V was clipped by 5 bases and J by 4 bases; unmatched bases: 3. This CDR3 is 13 amino acids long.

This clone came up once. Here the CDR3 DNA reads TGTGCCAGCAGCTTAGCCGGGCTAGCGGGGCAAGAGACCCAGTACTTC. Protein sequence: CASSLAGLAGQETQYF. The chain employs TRBV7-8 and TRBJ2-5, with TRBD2 identical over 9 bases. After removal of 0 bases from V and 2 bases from J, the junction contained 4 bases not matched to a gene. Germline CDR1 is SGHVS and CDR2 is FQNEAQ. This CDR3 is 16 amino acids long.

The gene calls are TRBV10-3 and TRBJ1-2, with 8 bases identical to TRBD1. The V segment lost 2 bases and the J segment 4 bases; nucleotides outside the gene matches: 6. Germline V CDR1 and CDR2: ENHRY, SYGVKD. The CDR3 covers 15 residues. The CDR3 region is CAISEITGGIYGYTF. CDR3 coding DNA: TGTGCCATCAGTGAGATAACAGGGGGAATCTATGGCTACACCTTC.

The gene calls are TRBV6-5 and TRBJ2-1, with 16 bases matching TRBD2. Germline V CDR1 and CDR2: MNHEY, SVGAGI. J was trimmed by 9 bases and V by 6 bases; bases with no gene match: 5. CDR3 length: 15 residues. CDR3 region: CASSPGLAGGREQFF. CDR3 nucleotides: TGTGCCAGCAGCCCGGGACTAGCGGGAGGGCGTGAGCAGTTCTTC.

The J gene is TRBJ1-3, the V gene TRBV15; tentatively, D is TRBD1 (5 bases). The CDR3 has 14 amino acids. V was trimmed by 3 bases and J by 2 bases, leaving 8 bases between them. From germline, CDR1 is LNHNV and CDR2 YYDKDF (reference sequence). CDR3 residues: CATSSRGAGNTIYF. In DNA, the CDR3 is TGTGCCACCAGCAGCCGGGGGGCTGGAAACACCATATATTTT.

The V gene is TRBV7-8, the J gene TRBJ2-5, with D possibly TRBD2 on 5 matching bases. The CDR3 runs to 15 residues. The V gene's germline CDR1 is SGHVS and CDR2 FQNEAQ. Trimming shortened V by 4 bases and J by 2 bases, and 14 bases separated the two germline ends. For the CDR3, the DNA is TGTGCCAGCAGCTCCACAGTAGCGTCACAAGAGACCCAGTACTTC. It specifies CASSSTVASQETQYF.

The chain uses TRBV6-2 or TRBV6-3 and TRBJ1-2; tentative D call: TRBD1 (5 bases). Germline loops: CDR1 MNHEY, CDR2 SVGEGT. V gave up 2 bases and J gave up 8 bases, with 21 bases separating them. The CDR3 spans 16 residues. CDR3 DNA: TGTGCCAGCAGTTACAACCGACAGCCTTACGCGGGGGGCTACACCTTC. Its translation: CASSYNRQPYAGGYTF.

The chain carries TRBV6-5 and TRBJ1-1; weak D call: TRBD1 (6 bases). The CDR3 consists of 14 residues. Germline values: CDR1 MNHEY, CDR2 SVGAGI. V was cut by 6 bases and J by 4 bases, with 15 bases left in between. This chain's CDR3 is CASRNRDRGTEAFF. The CDR3 region has the DNA TGTGCCAGCAGAAACAGGGATCGTGGCACTGAAGCTTTCTTT.

The chain uses TRBV18 and TRBJ2-7; 8 bases agree with TRBD1. CDR1 is KGHSH, CDR2 LQKENI, per germline. This CDR3 region has 14 residues. V trimming: 3 bases; J trimming: 2 bases; junction bases outside the gene matches: 3. CDR3 bases: TGTGCCAGCTCACCTAACAGGGGGACCTACGAGCAGTACTTC. It encodes CASSPNRGTYEQYF. Based on the CDR3 plus reference TRBV18 and TRBJ2-7, the full variable domain is NAGVMQNPRHLVRRRGQEARLRCSPMKGHSHVYWYRQLPEEGLKFMVYLQKENIIDESGMPKERFSAEFPKEGPSILRIQQVVRGDSAAYFCASSPNRGTYEQYFGPGTRLTVT.

The CDR3 reads CASSHKRTGGNTIYF. CDR3 in DNA: TGTGCCAGCAGCCATAAAAGGACAGGTGGAAACACCATATATTTT. The genes are TRBV5-6 and TRBJ1-3; 7 bases line up with TRBD1. Germline V gives CDR1 SGHDT, CDR2 YYEEEE. The J segment lost 3 bases and the V segment lost 4 bases, leaving 7 bases of the junction unmatched. This CDR3 comprises 15 residues.

V and J are TRBV5-5 and TRBJ1-1, with 9 bases identical to TRBD1. This CDR3 is 16 amino acids long. Trimming removed 7 bases from V and 11 bases from J; junction bases left unmatched: 21. The germline V gene has CDR1 SGHKS and CDR2 YYEKEE (reference sequence). The CDR3 nucleotides are TGTGCCAGCCTCGCCTTTTACGACAGGGGGGGAGGGGAGGCTTTCTTT. Encoded protein: CASLAFYDRGGGEAFF.

This chain uses TRBV6-5 with TRBJ2-1, with D hard to call. This CDR3 contains 15 residues. Between the trimmed V and J ends, which lost 1 base and 0 bases, there was a span of 7 bases. The germline V gene has CDR1 MNHEY and CDR2 SVGAGI. The CDR3 DNA sequence: TGTGCCAGCAGTTACTACGCGAGCTCCTACAATGAGCAGTTCTTC. Translated: CASSYYASSYNEQFF.

The chain has TRBV5-1 and TRBJ2-3; 8 positions match TRBD1. J lost 4 bases, V lost 4 bases, and 8 bases had no gene match. This CDR3 is 15 amino acids long. Germline V gives CDR1 SGHRS, CDR2 YFSETQ. CDR3 nucleotides: TGCGCCAGCAGCAGGACAGGGATTGTTGCAGATACGCAGTATTTT. Protein: CASSRTGIVADTQYF.

The CDR3 reads CASSWTGTGVNEQFF. CDR3 DNA: TGTGCCAGCAGCTGGACCGGGACAGGGGTCAATGAGCAGTTCTTC. The chain combines TRBV5-4 with TRBJ2-1; TRBD1 matches at 10 bases. V lost 3 bases and J lost 6; bases outside the gene matches: 6. Germline values: CDR1 SGHNT, CDR2 YYREEE (reference sequence). The CDR3 extends over 15 amino acids.

The chain has TRBV2 and TRBJ2-5; TRBD1 might be the D (6 bases). CDR3 size: 13 residues. The V and J ends lost 5 bases and 7 bases respectively, with 14 bases between them. CDR1 and CDR2 (germline): SNHLY, FYNNEI. CDR3 region: CASSPTGRVTQYF. The CDR3 DNA is TGTGCCAGCAGTCCTACAGGGAGAGTGACCCAGTACTTC.

The chain recombines TRBV5-4 with TRBJ2-1; 9 bases are a match to TRBD1. Trimming took 0 bases from V and 5 from J; bases not matched to a gene: 6. The CDR3 consists of 16 residues. CDR1 and CDR2 from the germline V gene are SGHNT and YYREEE (reference sequence). CDR3 nucleotide sequence: TGTGCCAGCAGCTTGGGGGACAGGGTGCGCAACAATGAGCAGTTCTTC. It codes for CASSLGDRVRNNEQFF.

This clone has just a few counts. The junction departs from germline at one end; a sequencing error may be responsible. The chain links TRBV28 to TRBJ2-7, with TRBD1 matching 8 bases. The CDR3 covers 15 residues. Germline assignment: CDR1 MDHEN and CDR2 SYDVKM. The CDR3, as DNA: TGTGCCAGCAGCTTATACAGGGGGGCGAGAAAGGAGCAGTACTTC. This codes for CASSLYRGARKEQYF.

The chain combines TRBV7-2 with TRBJ1-5; D perhaps matches TRBD1 (6 bases). This CDR3 region has 15 residues. Per the germline V gene, CDR1 is SGHTA and CDR2 is FQGNSA. Between the trimmed V and J ends, which lost 6 bases and 0 bases, there was a span of 12 bases. CDR3 coding DNA: TGTGCCAGCAGGGACAGTGCATATAGCAATCAGCCCCAGCATTTT. Translating gives CASRDSAYSNQPQHF.

This clone was counted once. This chain connects TRBV7-2 to TRBJ2-7; 7 bases align to TRBD2. CDR1 and CDR2 from the germline V gene are SGHTA and FQGNSA. With 2 bases clipped from V and 2 bases from J, the junction kept 9 bases outside the gene matches. There are 16 residues in the CDR3. CDR3 coding DNA: TGTGCCAGCAGCTTACCCCGCCTAGCGGCTGCCTACGAGCAGTACTTC. Protein: CASSLPRLAAAYEQYF.

The V gene is TRBV9, the J gene TRBJ1-5; 7 bases align to TRBD1. Unmatched junction bases numbered 14, after V lost 4 bases and J lost 1 base. Per the germline V gene, CDR1 is SGDLS and CDR2 is YYNGEE. The CDR3 runs to 18 residues. CDR3 sequence reads: CASSYYSTGKISNQPQHF. The CDR3 region has the DNA TGTGCCAGCAGCTATTACTCGACAGGGAAAATCAGCAATCAGCCCCAGCATTTT. Filled out from reference TRBV9 and TRBJ1-5, the complete variable domain reads DSGVTQTPKHLITATGQRVTLRCSPRSGDLSVYWYQQSLDQGLQFLIQYYNGEERAKGNILERFSAQQFPDLHSELNLSSLELGDSALYFCASSYYSTGKISNQPQHFGDGTRLSIL.

The rearrangement joins TRBV20-1 to TRBJ2-1; 8 nucleotides agree with TRBD1. The V segment lost 3 bases and the J segment 8 bases; nucleotides outside the gene matches: 18. There are 17 residues in the CDR3. CDR1 is DFQATT and CDR2 is SNEGSKA in the germline V gene (reference sequence). The CDR3: CSASSPGGRVFGDEQFF. The CDR3, as DNA: TGCAGTGCTAGTTCCCCAGGGGGCAGGGTCTTTGGTGATGAGCAGTTCTTC.

In this sample, this clone turned up once. This chain joins TRBV13 and TRBJ2-3; D is perhaps TRBD1 (6 bases). V dropped 5 bases and J dropped 2 bases, with 17 bases sitting between them. This CDR3 region has 16 residues. Germline CDR1 is PRHDT and CDR2 is FYEKMQ (reference sequence). The CDR3 coding sequence is TGTGCCAGCAGCCCAGGACAGAGTTTTTACACAGATACGCAGTATTTT. Protein: CASSPGQSFYTDTQYF. The full variable domain, rest sourced from reference TRBV13 and TRBJ2-3, is AAGVIQSPRHLIKEKRETATLKCYPIPRHDTVYWYQQGPGQDPQFLISFYEKMQSDKGSIPDRFSAQQFSDYHSELNMSSLELGDSALYFCASSPGQSFYTDTQYFGPGTRLTVL.